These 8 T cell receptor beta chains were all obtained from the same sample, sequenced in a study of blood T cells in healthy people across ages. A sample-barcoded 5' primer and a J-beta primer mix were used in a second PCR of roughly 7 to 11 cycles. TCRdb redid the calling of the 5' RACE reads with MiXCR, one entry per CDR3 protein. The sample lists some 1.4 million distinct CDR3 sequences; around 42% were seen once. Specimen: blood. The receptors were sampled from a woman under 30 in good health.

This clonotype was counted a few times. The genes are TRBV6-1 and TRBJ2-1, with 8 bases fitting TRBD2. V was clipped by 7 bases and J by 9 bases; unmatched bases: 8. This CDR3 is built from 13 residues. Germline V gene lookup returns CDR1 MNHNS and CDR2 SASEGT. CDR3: CASTREGGGEQFF. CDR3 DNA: TGTGCCAGCACCCGGGAGGGGGGGGGTGAGCAGTTCTTC.

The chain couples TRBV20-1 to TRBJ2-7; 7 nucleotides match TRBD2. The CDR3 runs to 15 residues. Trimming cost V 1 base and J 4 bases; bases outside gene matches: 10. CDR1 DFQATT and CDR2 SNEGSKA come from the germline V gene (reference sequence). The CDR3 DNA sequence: TGCAGTGCTAGAGGAGTGGCGGGAGTTTCTTACGAGCAGTACTTC. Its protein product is CSARGVAGVSYEQYF.

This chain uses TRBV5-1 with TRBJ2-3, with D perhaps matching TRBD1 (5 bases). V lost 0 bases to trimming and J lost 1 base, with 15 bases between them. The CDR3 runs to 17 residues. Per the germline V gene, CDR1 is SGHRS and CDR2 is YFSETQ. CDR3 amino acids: CASSLEGRQGGTDTQYF. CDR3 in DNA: TGCGCCAGCAGCTTGGAGGGGCGTCAAGGGGGCACAGATACGCAGTATTTT. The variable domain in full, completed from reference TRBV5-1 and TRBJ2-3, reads KAGVTQTPRYLIKTRGQQVTLSCSPISGHRSVSWYQQTPGQGLQFLFEYFSETQRNKGNFPGRFSGRQFSNSRSEMNVSTLELGDSALYLCASSLEGRQGGTDTQYFGPGTRLTVL.

DNA for the CDR3: TGCAGTGCTCCGATAGCGGGGGGGTATGCAGATACGCAGTATTTT. Translated, it gives CSAPIAGGYADTQYF. The rearrangement uses TRBV20-1 and TRBJ2-3, with 11 bases that match TRBD2. The CDR3 runs to 15 residues. Germline-derived CDR1 and CDR2 are DFQATT and SNEGSKA (reference sequence). The V segment lost 5 bases and the J segment 4 bases; nucleotides outside the gene matches: 8.

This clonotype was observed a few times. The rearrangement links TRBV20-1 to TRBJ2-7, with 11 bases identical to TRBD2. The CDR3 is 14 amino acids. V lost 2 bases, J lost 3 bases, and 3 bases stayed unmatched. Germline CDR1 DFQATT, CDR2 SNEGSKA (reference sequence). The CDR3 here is CSARSLAGGYEQYF. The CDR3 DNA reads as TGCAGTGCTAGAAGTCTAGCGGGAGGCTACGAGCAGTACTTC.

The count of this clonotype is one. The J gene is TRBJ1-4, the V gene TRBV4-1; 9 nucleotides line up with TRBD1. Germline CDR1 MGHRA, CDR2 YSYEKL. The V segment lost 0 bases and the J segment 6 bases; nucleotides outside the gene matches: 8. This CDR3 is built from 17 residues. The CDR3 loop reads CASSQDLQGAGDEKLFF. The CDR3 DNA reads TGCGCCAGCAGCCAAGACCTACAGGGGGCTGGGGATGAAAAACTGTTTTTT.

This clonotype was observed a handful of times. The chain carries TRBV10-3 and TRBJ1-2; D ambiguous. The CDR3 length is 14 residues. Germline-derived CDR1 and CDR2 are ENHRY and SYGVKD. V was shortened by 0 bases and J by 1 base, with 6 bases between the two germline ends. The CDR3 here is CAISESILNYGYTF. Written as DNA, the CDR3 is TGTGCCATCAGTGAGTCTATCCTTAACTATGGCTACACCTTC.

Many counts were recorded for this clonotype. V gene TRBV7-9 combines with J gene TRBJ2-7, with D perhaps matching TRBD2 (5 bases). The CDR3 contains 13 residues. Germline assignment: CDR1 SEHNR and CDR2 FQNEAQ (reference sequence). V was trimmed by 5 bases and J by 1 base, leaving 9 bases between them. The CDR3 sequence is CASSATSSYEQYF. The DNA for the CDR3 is TGTGCCAGCAGCGCTACTAGTTCCTACGAGCAGTACTTC. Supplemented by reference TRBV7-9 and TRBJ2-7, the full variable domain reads DTGVSQNPRHKITKRGQNVTFRCDPISEHNRLYWYRQTLGQGPEFLTYFQNEAQLEKSRLLSDRFSAERPKGSFSTLEIQRTEQGDSAMYLCASSATSSYEQYFGPGTRLTVT.